This T cell receptor beta chain was sequenced in a study of shared clonotypes between healthy human individuals. CDR3 size: 13 residues. Germline V gives CDR1 LNHDA, CDR2 SQIVND (reference sequence). The V end was cut by 6 bases, the J end by 3 bases, with 11 bases between. Concerning this clone itself: Other DNA sequences within the sample encode an identical CDR3.

Clones were read by immunoSEQ multiplex PCR, and TCRdb kept only the in-frame ones, dropping some. The sample yields approximately 1,500,000 clones, approximately 96% seen once. Sequencing was performed on naive CD4+ T cells sorted from blood. Regarding subset: CD45RA+ positively selected. This sequence was found in a man aged 30-40 years in good health. The rearrangement uses TRBV19 and TRBJ1-2, with a tentative D call TRBD1 (5 bases). The CDR3 DNA reads TGTGCCAGTAGCCCCGGGGGGGACTATGGCTACACCTTC. Translation: CASSPGGDYGYTF. The complete variable domain, with remaining parts taken from reference TRBV19 and TRBJ1-2, reads DGGITQSPKYLFRKEGQNVTLSCEQNLNHDAMYWYRQDPGQGLRLIYYSQIVNDFQKGDIAEGYSVSREKKESFPLTVTSAQKNPTAFYLCASSPGGDYGYTFGSGTRLTVV.